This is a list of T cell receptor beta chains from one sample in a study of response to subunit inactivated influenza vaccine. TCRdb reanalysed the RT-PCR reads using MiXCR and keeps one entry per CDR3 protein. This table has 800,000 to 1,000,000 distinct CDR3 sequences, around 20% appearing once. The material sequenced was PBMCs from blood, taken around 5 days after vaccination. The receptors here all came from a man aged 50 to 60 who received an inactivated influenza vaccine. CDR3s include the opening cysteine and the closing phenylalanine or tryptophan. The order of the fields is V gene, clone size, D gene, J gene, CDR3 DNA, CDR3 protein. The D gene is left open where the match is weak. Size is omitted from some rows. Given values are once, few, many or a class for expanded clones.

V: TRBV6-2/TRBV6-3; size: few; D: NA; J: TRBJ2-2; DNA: TGTGCCAGCATCGATGGGCTCAGGTCCGGGGAGCTGTTTTTT; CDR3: CASIDGLRSGELFF
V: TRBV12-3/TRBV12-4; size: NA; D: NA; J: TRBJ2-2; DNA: TGTGCCAGCAACAAACTGGCTCCAGATACCGGGGAGCTGTTTTTT; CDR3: CASNKLAPDTGELFF
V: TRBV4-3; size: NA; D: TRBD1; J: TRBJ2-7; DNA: TGCGCCAGCAGCCGGGGACAGCTATCGTACTCCTACGAGCAGTACTTC; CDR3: CASSRGQLSYSYEQYF
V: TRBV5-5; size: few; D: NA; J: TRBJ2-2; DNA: TGTGCCAGCAGCTTGGCGCTAGTCGATACCGGGGAGCTGTTTTTT; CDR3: CASSLALVDTGELFF
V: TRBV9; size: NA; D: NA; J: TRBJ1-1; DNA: TGTGCCAGCAGCGTAGGGATAGGGATAAACACTGAAGCTTTCTTT; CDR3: CASSVGIGINTEAFF
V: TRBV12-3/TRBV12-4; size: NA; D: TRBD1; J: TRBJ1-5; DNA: TGTGCCAGCAGTGGGGACAGGGTGAACCATCAGCCCCAGCATTTT; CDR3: CASSGDRVNHQPQHF
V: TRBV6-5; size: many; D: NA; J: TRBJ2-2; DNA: TGTGCCAGCAGTTACAATACCGGGGAGCTGTTTTTT; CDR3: CASSYNTGELFF
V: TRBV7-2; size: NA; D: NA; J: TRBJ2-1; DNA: TGTGCCAGCAGCTTAGTGGGGGGCACGGGGAATGAGCAGTTCTTC; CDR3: CASSLVGGTGNEQFF
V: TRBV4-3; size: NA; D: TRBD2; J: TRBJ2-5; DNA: TGCGCCAGCAGCCAAGATCCAGCGGGGCGATCTCAAGAGACCCAGTACTTC; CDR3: CASSQDPAGRSQETQYF
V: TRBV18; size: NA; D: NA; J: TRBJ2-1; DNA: TGTGCCAGCTCACCACCGGTAGTTCAGGAGCAGTTCTTC; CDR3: CASSPPVVQEQFF
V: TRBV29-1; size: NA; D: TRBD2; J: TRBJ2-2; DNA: TGCAGCGCAGCGGGAATTTTGAACACCGGGGAGCTGTTTTTT; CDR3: CSAAGILNTGELFF
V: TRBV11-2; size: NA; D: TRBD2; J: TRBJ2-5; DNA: TGTGCCAGCAGCTTATACCGCCTAGCGGGGGGGTACCAAGAGACCCAGTACTTC; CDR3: CASSLYRLAGGYQETQYF
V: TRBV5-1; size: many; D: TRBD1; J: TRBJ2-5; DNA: TGCGCCAGCAGCCCCGGACAGGTCCAAGAGACCCAGTACTTC; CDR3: CASSPGQVQETQYF
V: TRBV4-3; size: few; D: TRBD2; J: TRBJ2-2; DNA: TGCGCCAGCAGCCAAGATAGGCTAGCGGGGGACACCGGGGAGCTGTTTTTT; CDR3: CASSQDRLAGDTGELFF
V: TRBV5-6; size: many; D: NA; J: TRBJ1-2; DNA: TGTGCCAGCAGCTTGCCCGGGAACTATGGCTACACCTTC; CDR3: CASSLPGNYGYTF
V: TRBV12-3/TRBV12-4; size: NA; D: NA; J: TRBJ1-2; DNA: TGTGCCAGCAGTTTTCGGGGGGGCGGCTACACCTTC; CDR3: CASSFRGGGYTF